These 2 T cell receptor beta chains came from one sample sequenced in a study of CD8 T cells in Susac syndrome. With random hexamers, reverse transcription was performed on roughly 0.5 to 1 ug of RNA. TCRdb used MiXCR to reprocess the immunoSEQ multiplex PCR reads, holding one entry per CDR3 protein. The repertoire holds approximately 57,000 distinct CDR3 sequences, approximately 95% seen once, with approximately 0.8% in the top ten. Sequenced input: CD8+ T cells from PBMCs. The receptors were sampled from a human donor with Susac syndrome.

The chain uses TRBV20-1 and TRBJ2-1; D may be TRBD1 or TRBD2 (5 bases each). CDR1 DFQATT and CDR2 SNEGSKA come from the germline V gene (reference sequence). Trimming pared 0 bases from V and 2 bases from J, leaving 17 bases between. This CDR3 contains 17 residues. The CDR3 is CSARDQRGKRAYNEQFF. CDR3 nucleotides: TGCAGTGCTAGAGATCAGAGGGGTAAAAGGGCCTACAATGAGCAGTTCTTC.

This clonotype was recorded a few times. V gene TRBV5-1 combines with J gene TRBJ1-6; no clear D gene. This CDR3 comprises 17 residues. Germline assignment: CDR1 SGHRS and CDR2 YFSETQ. V gave up 5 bases and J gave up 0 bases, with 15 bases separating them. The CDR3 DNA reads TGCGCCAGCAGTGCAGGTGGACCCAGCTCCTATAATTCACCCCTCCACTTT. This translates into CASSAGGPSSYNSPLHF.